The 8 T cell receptor beta chains reported below all come from one sample, sequenced in a study of response to subunit inactivated influenza vaccine. MiXCR was run by TCRdb on the RT-PCR reads, yielding one entry per CDR3 protein. The table includes approximately 530,000 distinct CDR3 sequences, over 10% detected once. Sequencing was performed on PBMCs from blood, taken roughly 45 days after vaccination. These TCRs come from a man aged 50 to 60 who received an inactivated influenza vaccine.

With regard to this clonotype: The CDR3 carries no conserved terminal phenylalanine or tryptophan, so it likely arises from a read error. The chain couples TRBV7-9 to TRBJ2-5; D unclear. Trimming left V 1 base short and J 5 bases short, with 14 bases between. The CDR3 totals 15 residues. In germline, CDR1 is SEHNR, CDR2 FQNEAQ (reference sequence). CDR3 residues: CASSLEGLMKETQYL. DNA of the CDR3: TGTGCCAGCAGCTTAGAGGGCTTGATGAAGGAGACCCAGTACTTA.

The chain carries TRBV6-5 and TRBJ1-1; TRBD1 matches 10 bases. Germline V gives CDR1 MNHEY, CDR2 SVGAGI. Trimming at V came to 8 bases and at J to 6 bases, leaving 3 bases not matched to a gene. The CDR3 is made up of 12 amino acids. CDR3 sequence (DNA): TGTGCCAGCGGACAGGGGGGGGCTGAAGCTTTCTTT. Translation: CASGQGGAEAFF.

This clonotype was recorded only once. The chain uses TRBV5-1 and TRBJ2-3, with TRBD1 identical over 9 bases. Trimming cost V 1 base and J 0 bases; bases outside gene matches: 3. This CDR3 comprises 16 residues. Per germline, CDR1 SGHRS and CDR2 YFSETQ. The CDR3 coding sequence is TGCGCCAGCAGCTTGACTGGGACAGGGAGCACAGATACGCAGTATTTT. Translated, it gives CASSLTGTGSTDTQYF.

The V gene is TRBV9, the J gene TRBJ1-2; D remains ambiguous. V was cut by 0 bases and J by 7 bases, with 13 bases left in between. Germline V lookup: CDR1 SGDLS, CDR2 YYNGEE. The CDR3 totals 14 residues. The CDR3 reads CASSVAASWSGYTF. The CDR3 DNA follows: TGTGCCAGCAGCGTAGCAGCCTCATGGAGTGGCTACACCTTC.

The chain uses TRBV25-1 and TRBJ1-4, with 8 bases that match TRBD1. Germline CDR1 and CDR2: MGHDK and SYGVNS. J gave up 2 bases and V 3 bases, and 2 bases lay outside the gene matches. The CDR3 is made up of 15 amino acids. Here the CDR3 reads CASSEGQVTNEKLFF. CDR3 bases: TGTGCCAGCAGTGAGGGACAGGTCACTAATGAAAAACTGTTTTTT. The variable domain in full, completed from reference TRBV25-1 and TRBJ1-4, reads EADIYQTPRYLVIGTGKKITLECSQTMGHDKMYWYQQDPGMELHLIHYSYGVNSTEKGDLSSESTVSRIRTEHFPLTLESARPSHTSQYLCASSEGQVTNEKLFFGSGTQLSVL.

In this sample, this clonotype turned up a few times. This chain uses TRBV7-2 with TRBJ1-5; 8 bases map to TRBD1. J lost 3 bases, V lost 4 bases, and 5 bases had no gene match. Germline values: CDR1 SGHTA, CDR2 FQGNSA. CDR3 size: 15 residues. The DNA for the CDR3 is TGTGCCAGCAGCTCGGGACAGGTTCTCAATCAGCCCCAGCATTTT. It encodes CASSSGQVLNQPQHF.

This clonotype was counted between two and nine times. This chain connects TRBV20-1 to TRBJ2-1, with 11 bases that match TRBD2. Germline assignment: CDR1 DFQATT and CDR2 SNEGSKA (reference sequence). CDR3 length equals 12 residues. With V trimmed by 3 bases and J by 15 bases, 7 bases remained unmatched. The chain's CDR3 is CSASTTGLAGFF. CDR3 bases: TGCAGTGCTAGTACGACCGGACTAGCGGGGTTCTTC.

The chain links TRBV9 to TRBJ1-3; no clear D. Looked up from germline, CDR1 is SGDLS and CDR2 is YYNGEE. V gave up 2 bases and J gave up 0 bases, with 6 bases separating them. This CDR3 is 14 amino acids long. This chain's CDR3 is CASSVGLSGNTIYF. In nucleotides, the CDR3 is TGTGCCAGCAGCGTTGGCCTCTCTGGAAACACCATATATTTT.